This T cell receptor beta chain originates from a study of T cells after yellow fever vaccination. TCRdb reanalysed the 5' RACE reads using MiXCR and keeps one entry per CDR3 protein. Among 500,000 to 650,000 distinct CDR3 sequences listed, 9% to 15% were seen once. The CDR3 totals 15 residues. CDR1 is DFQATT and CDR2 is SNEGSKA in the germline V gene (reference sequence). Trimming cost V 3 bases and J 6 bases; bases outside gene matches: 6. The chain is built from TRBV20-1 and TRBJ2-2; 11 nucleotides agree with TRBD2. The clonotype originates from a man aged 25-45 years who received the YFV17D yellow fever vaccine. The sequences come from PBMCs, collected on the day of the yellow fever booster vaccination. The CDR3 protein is CSASSGRGGAGELFF. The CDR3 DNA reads TGCAGTGCTAGTAGCGGGAGGGGAGGCGCCGGGGAGCTGTTTTTT.